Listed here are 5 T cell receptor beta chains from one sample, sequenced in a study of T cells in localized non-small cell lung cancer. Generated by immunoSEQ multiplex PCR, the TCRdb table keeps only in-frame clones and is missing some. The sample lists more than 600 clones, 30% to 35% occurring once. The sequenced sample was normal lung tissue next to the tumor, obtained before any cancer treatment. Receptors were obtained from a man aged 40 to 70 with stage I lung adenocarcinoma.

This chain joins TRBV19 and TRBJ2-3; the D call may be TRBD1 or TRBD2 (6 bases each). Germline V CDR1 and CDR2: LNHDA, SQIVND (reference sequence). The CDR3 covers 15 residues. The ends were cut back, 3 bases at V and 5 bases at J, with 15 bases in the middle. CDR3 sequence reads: CASSIRGGQEDTQYF. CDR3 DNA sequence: TGTGCCAGTAGTATCAGGGGAGGTCAGGAAGATACGCAGTATTTT. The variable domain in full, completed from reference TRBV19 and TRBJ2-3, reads DGGITQSPKYLFRKEGQNVTLSCEQNLNHDAMYWYRQDPGQGLRLIYYSQIVNDFQKGDIAEGYSVSREKKESFPLTVTSAQKNPTAFYLCASSIRGGQEDTQYFGPGTRLTVL.

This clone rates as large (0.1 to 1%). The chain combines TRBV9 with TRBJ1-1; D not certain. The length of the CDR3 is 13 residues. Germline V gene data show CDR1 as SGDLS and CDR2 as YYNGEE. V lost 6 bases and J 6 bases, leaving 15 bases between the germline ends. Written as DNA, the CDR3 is TGTGCCAGCATCGGTCTTGGAAGCGCTGAAGCTTTCTTT. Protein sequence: CASIGLGSAEAFF.

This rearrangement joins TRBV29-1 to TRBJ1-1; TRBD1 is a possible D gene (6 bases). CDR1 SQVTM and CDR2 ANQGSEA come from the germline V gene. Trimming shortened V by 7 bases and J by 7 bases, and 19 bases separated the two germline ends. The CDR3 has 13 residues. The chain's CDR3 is CSATTGRNGEAFF. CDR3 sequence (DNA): TGCAGCGCTACGACAGGTAGGAACGGTGAAGCTTTCTTT. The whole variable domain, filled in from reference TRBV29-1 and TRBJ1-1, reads SAVISQKPSRDICQRGTSLTIQCQVDSQVTMMFWYRQQPGQSLTLIATANQGSEATYESGFVIDKFPISRPNLTFSTLTVSNMSPEDSSIYLCSATTGRNGEAFFGQGTRLTVV.

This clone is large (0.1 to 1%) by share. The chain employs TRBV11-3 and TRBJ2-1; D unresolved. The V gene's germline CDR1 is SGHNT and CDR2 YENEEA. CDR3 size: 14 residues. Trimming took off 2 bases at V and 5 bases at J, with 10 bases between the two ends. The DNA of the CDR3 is TGTGCCAGCAGCTTAAAGGAACTCAACAATGAGCAGTTCTTC. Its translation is CASSLKELNNEQFF.

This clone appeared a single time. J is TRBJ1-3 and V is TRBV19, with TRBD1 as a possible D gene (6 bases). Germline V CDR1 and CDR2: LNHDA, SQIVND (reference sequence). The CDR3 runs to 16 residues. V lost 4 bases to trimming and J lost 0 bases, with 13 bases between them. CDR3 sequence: CASSTSRGPSGNTIYF. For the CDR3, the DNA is TGTGCCAGTAGTACCAGCAGGGGACCCTCTGGAAACACCATATATTTT.